This T cell receptor beta chain was identified in a study of T cell repertoires in cytomegalovirus infection. Notes on the study in general: CMV-specific HLA-C-restricted TCR beta clonotypes dominated the ex vivo response. Accumulated public TCR beta family frequency recognized individuals carrying CMV together with the relevant HLA.

TCRdb analysed the reads with MiXCR anew, one entry per CDR3 protein. The sample has about 830,000 distinct CDR3 sequences, about 30% seen once. The table lists this clonotype with a few counts. Its cognate antigen is unknown. The CDR3 contains 14 residues. V trimming: 5 bases; J trimming: 2 bases; junction bases outside the gene matches: 4. The germline gives CDR1 MNHEY, CDR2 SVGAGI. The clonotype comes from a human donor in good health (CMV status not recorded). Some clones in this sample may be carry-over from other donors' samples. Sample: cultured CD8+ T cells from PBMCs, taken from culture after CMV antigen stimulation. The chain recombines TRBV6-5 with TRBJ2-3, with 7 bases aligning to TRBD1. For the CDR3, the DNA is TGTGCCAGCAGTGGGACAGACCCCACAGATACGCAGTATTTT. This sequence encodes CASSGTDPTDTQYF.